The 10 T cell receptor beta chains reported below all come from one sample, sequenced in a study of cytomegalovirus exposure and HLA in healthy donors. The primer mix had 60 Vbeta and 13 Jbeta primers. Sequenced by immunoSEQ multiplex PCR; TCRdb stores in-frame clones only, minus some. The data contain around 200,000 clones, approximately 80% of them seen just once; the ten biggest clones take up 2% to 2.5%. The sample consisted of PBMCs. These receptors all come from a woman in her fifties or sixties in good health and CMV-seronegative.

The genes are TRBV4-3 and TRBJ2-1; maybe TRBD1 (6 bases). Germline lookup yields CDR1 LGHNA and CDR2 YSLEER. The CDR3 contains 17 residues. V was trimmed by 1 base and J by 0 bases, leaving 13 bases between them. The CDR3 is CASSQGGRASSYNEQFF. CDR3 DNA: TGCGCCAGCAGCCAAGGGGGGCGGGCGAGCTCCTACAATGAGCAGTTCTTC.

This sequence joins TRBV28 and TRBJ2-7; D is perhaps TRBD2 (7 bases). Germline V gives CDR1 MDHEN, CDR2 SYDVKM. Trimming took 7 bases from V and 4 from J, leaving 17 bases between them. The CDR3 loop spans 14 amino acids. The CDR3 protein is CASTRGGGTYEQYF. Written as DNA, the CDR3 is TGTGCCAGCACCCGGGGAGGGGGAACTTACGAGCAGTACTTC.

The chain carries TRBV9 and TRBJ2-7, with D possibly being TRBD2 (5 bases). This CDR3 contains 16 residues. CDR1 SGDLS and CDR2 YYNGEE come from the germline V gene. The V gene lost 0 bases and the J gene lost 6 bases, with 19 bases spanning the gap. DNA for the CDR3: TGTGCCAGCAGCGTAGCACCCGCCGGGCTAGCAGGCGAGCAGTACTTC. This gives the protein CASSVAPAGLAGEQYF.

This clone is a singleton in its sample. This chain joins TRBV28 and TRBJ1-3; a possible D gene is TRBD1 (6 bases). V lost 9 bases and J lost 4, with 16 bases in between. CDR3 length equals 14 residues. Germline loops: CDR1 MDHEN, CDR2 SYDVKM. The CDR3 bases are TGTGCCAGTTATCAAGGGGGTTCCGGAAACACCATATATTTT. It is translated as CASYQGGSGNTIYF.

The chain carries TRBV19 and TRBJ2-7; 7 nucleotides match TRBD1. The V and J ends lost 10 bases and 6 bases, in that order; junction bases with no gene match: 15. This CDR3 has 14 residues. Germline CDR1 LNHDA, CDR2 SQIVND (reference sequence). CDR3 residues: CATSEGALRSEQYF. Here the CDR3 DNA reads TGTGCCACCTCAGAGGGGGCGCTCAGGTCCGAGCAGTACTTC.

The CDR3 nucleotides read TGTGCCAGCAGTTCAGAGGCGACAGGATTCTCTGGAAACACCATATATTTT. Translated: CASSSEATGFSGNTIYF. The chain has TRBV28 and TRBJ1-3, with D perhaps matching TRBD1 (6 bases). Trimming stripped 4 bases from V and 0 bases from J, with 16 bases between. Germline CDR1 and CDR2: MDHEN and SYDVKM. The CDR3 is 17 residues long.

The chain carries TRBV6-1 and TRBJ1-5; TRBD1 might be the D (5 bases). CDR1 is MNHNS, CDR2 SASEGT, per germline. Trimming pared 1 base from V and 6 bases from J, leaving 13 bases between. This CDR3 comprises 15 residues. CDR3 loop: CASSEVRGSGQPQHF. The CDR3 DNA reads as TGTGCCAGCAGTGAAGTGCGGGGGTCGGGTCAGCCCCAGCATTTT.

The rearrangement links TRBV15 to TRBJ2-3, with D possibly TRBD2 on 5 matching bases. Looked up from germline, CDR1 is LNHNV and CDR2 is YYDKDF (reference sequence). The germline V and J ends were trimmed by 1 base and 2 bases, with 7 bases remaining between them. The CDR3 has 14 residues. CDR3 sequence reads: CATSRAGNTDTQYF. CDR3 bases: TGTGCCACCAGCAGAGCCGGGAACACAGATACGCAGTATTTT.

The chain couples TRBV7-6 to TRBJ2-5; possible D gene TRBD1, 6 bases. This CDR3 has 16 amino acids. The V gene's germline CDR1 is SGHVS and CDR2 FNYEAQ. The germline V and J ends were trimmed by 1 base and 5 bases, with 17 bases remaining between them. DNA for the CDR3: TGTGCCAGCAGCTTAGAGCCTAGGGGGATTAGGGAGACCCAGTACTTC. Translated, it gives CASSLEPRGIRETQYF.

V and J are TRBV6-5 and TRBJ2-1; the match to TRBD1 covers 11 bases. V shed 3 bases, J shed 5 bases, and the junction held 3 bases outside the gene matches. The CDR3 is made up of 15 amino acids. Looked up from germline, CDR1 is MNHEY and CDR2 is SVGAGI. CDR3 DNA: TGTGCCAGCAGTTATTTGGGACAGGGGGACAATGAGCAGTTCTTC. Protein: CASSYLGQGDNEQFF.